This entry lists 27 T cell receptor beta chains sequenced from one sample in a study of vaccination and CD4 T cells after COVID-19. Their cognate antigens are unknown. Treatment meaning: approximately nine-day PBMC culture with coronavirus spike peptide pools or control peptides (ViraFEST assay). An Oncomine TCR Beta short-read assay was used to sequence the DNA from cultured CD4+ T cells. From the PCR reads, TCRdb called clonotypes with MiXCR, one entry per CDR3 protein. The repertoire consists of about 18,000 distinct CDR3 sequences, with over 75% occurring once and the leading ten covering 16%. Sample: CD4+ T cells from blood, cultured in vitro, taken after SARS-CoV-2 vaccination. The receptors were sampled from a human donor who received a COVID-19 vaccine.

The J gene is TRBJ2-5, the V gene TRBV7-2; 11 bases fit TRBD2. The CDR3 is 18 amino acids. Germline CDR1 is SGHTA and CDR2 is FQGNSA. Trimming cost V 2 bases and J 5 bases; bases outside gene matches: 13. The DNA for the CDR3 is TGTGCCAGCAGCTTACGTCGGGTTAGCGGGGGGGCTAGGGAGACCCAGTACTTC. Residues: CASSLRRVSGGARETQYF.

V is TRBV19 and J is TRBJ1-6; no definite D call. Trimming removed 3 bases at V and 4 bases at J, with 7 bases between. CDR1 and CDR2 from the germline V gene are LNHDA and SQIVND (reference sequence). The CDR3 totals 14 residues. The CDR3 nucleotides are TGTGCCAGTAGTATTCAGAGATATAATTCACCCCTCCACTTT. This translates into CASSIQRYNSPLHF. The full variable domain, completed using reference TRBV19 and TRBJ1-6, is DGGITQSPKYLFRKEGQNVTLSCEQNLNHDAMYWYRQDPGQGLRLIYYSQIVNDFQKGDIAEGYSVSREKKESFPLTVTSAQKNPTAFYLCASSIQRYNSPLHFGNGTRLTVT.

The V call is TRBV30, the J call TRBJ1-3; D is unresolved. V was shortened by 2 bases and J by 0 bases, with 5 bases between the two germline ends. The V gene's germline CDR1 is GTSNPN and CDR2 SVGIG (reference sequence). The CDR3 length is 13 residues. CDR3 DNA: TGTGCCTGGAGTCGCAGCTCTGGAAACACCATATATTTT. Its protein product is CAWSRSSGNTIYF.

This clonotype appeared a few times. The V gene is TRBV7-2, the J gene TRBJ2-3, with TRBD1 as a possible D gene (6 bases). CDR3 length: 14 amino acids. Between the trimmed V and J ends, which lost 5 bases and 3 bases, there was a span of 12 bases. Germline V gene data show CDR1 as SGHTA and CDR2 as FQGNSA. CDR3 loop: CASSRDTPTDTQYF. The CDR3 DNA reads as TGTGCCAGCAGCCGGGACACTCCTACAGATACGCAGTATTTT.

This clonotype came up once. The CDR3 region has the DNA TGTGCCAGCAGTCCAGGTTATGCTAGCAATCAGCCCCAGCATTTT. Translated: CASSPGYASNQPQHF. This chain links TRBV6-1 with TRBJ1-5; no definite D call. V was pared by 5 bases and J by 0 bases, with 11 bases between. CDR1 is MNHNS and CDR2 is SASEGT in the germline V gene. CDR3 size: 15 residues.

This rearrangement joins TRBV20-1 to TRBJ1-6; D is perhaps TRBD1 (5 bases). The V gene lost 0 bases and the J gene lost 4 bases, with 13 bases spanning the gap. This CDR3 is 16 amino acids long. The germline V gene has CDR1 DFQATT and CDR2 SNEGSKA (reference sequence). CDR3 bases: TGCAGTGCTAGAGACAGTTCACAGGATTATAATTCACCCCTCCACTTT. It encodes CSARDSSQDYNSPLHF.

This clonotype was detected only a few times. The rearrangement links TRBV7-9 to TRBJ2-5, with 8 bases fitting TRBD1. Germline V lookup: CDR1 SEHNR, CDR2 FQNEAQ (reference sequence). The CDR3 is made up of 14 amino acids. With V trimmed by 5 bases and J by 5 bases, 7 bases remained unmatched. DNA for the CDR3: TGTGCCAGCAGCCCTAGGACAGGGCCGGAGACCCAGTACTTC. It yields the protein CASSPRTGPETQYF.

This rearrangement joins TRBV30 to TRBJ1-1, with TRBD1 matching over 7 bases. The junction had 5 bases not matched to a gene; V was cut back by 4 bases and J by 0 bases. Germline V gives CDR1 GTSNPN, CDR2 SVGIG (reference sequence). The CDR3 runs 14 residues. The CDR3 DNA sequence: TGTGCCTGGATAGGGGGCGGATTGAACACTGAAGCTTTCTTT. Encoded protein: CAWIGGGLNTEAFF. Full variable domain (rest looked up from reference TRBV30 and TRBJ1-1): SQTIHQWPATLVQPVGSPLSLECTVEGTSNPNLYWYRQAAGRGLQLLFYSVGIGQISSEVPQNLSASRPQDRQFILSSKKLLLSDSGFYLCAWIGGGLNTEAFFGQGTRLTVV.

V gene TRBV6-5 combines with J gene TRBJ2-3, with 13 bases identical to TRBD2. CDR1 MNHEY and CDR2 SVGAGI come from the germline V gene. This CDR3 is built from 17 residues. Trimming at V came to 0 bases and at J to 5 bases, leaving 5 bases not matched to a gene. This CDR3 is CASSYSRLAGGLDTQYF. The CDR3, as DNA: TGTGCCAGCAGTTACTCTAGACTAGCGGGGGGATTAGATACGCAGTATTTT.

The chain recombines TRBV20-1 with TRBJ1-2; no definite D call. Trimming took 4 bases from V and 6 from J, leaving 15 bases between them. Germline V gene data show CDR1 as DFQATT and CDR2 as SNEGSKA (reference sequence). This CDR3 has 13 residues. This chain's CDR3 is CSANPNLRDGYTF. The CDR3, as DNA: TGCAGTGCTAATCCTAATTTGAGGGATGGCTACACCTTC.

This clonotype was observed a few times. The chain employs TRBV30 and TRBJ1-2; tentatively, D is TRBD1 (5 bases). Germline values: CDR1 GTSNPN, CDR2 SVGIG (reference sequence). Between the trimmed V and J ends, which lost 2 bases and 7 bases, there was a span of 17 bases. The CDR3 runs 14 residues. Here the CDR3 reads CAWSHRPVPFGYTF. CDR3 in DNA: TGTGCCTGGAGTCACAGGCCCGTCCCCTTTGGCTACACCTTC.

The chain combines TRBV19 with TRBJ2-5; possibly TRBD2 for D (7 bases). Germline CDR1 LNHDA, CDR2 SQIVND (reference sequence). Between the trimmed V and J ends, which lost 6 bases and 3 bases, there was a span of 14 bases. The CDR3 runs to 14 residues. CDR3 nucleotides: TGTGCCAGTAGGAGAACAGGGAGGGAAGAGACCCAGTACTTC. It codes for CASRRTGREETQYF.

The chain couples TRBV5-1 to TRBJ1-2, with 8 bases matching TRBD1. J was trimmed by 4 bases and V by 0 bases; bases with no gene match: 5. The CDR3 contains 15 residues. The V gene's germline CDR1 is SGHRS and CDR2 YFSETQ. The chain's CDR3 is CASSLEGQASYGYTF. The CDR3 nucleotides read TGCGCCAGCAGCTTGGAGGGACAGGCGTCCTATGGCTACACCTTC.

This clonotype was found once. The genes are TRBV24-1 and TRBJ1-2; D unclear. The germline gives CDR1 KGHDR, CDR2 SFDVKD. Trimming pared 2 bases from V and 2 bases from J, leaving 5 bases between. The CDR3 runs 13 residues. CDR3 in amino acids: CATSDSGNYGYTF. The DNA for the CDR3 is TGTGCCACCAGTGATTCGGGCAACTATGGCTACACCTTC.

This rearrangement joins TRBV25-1 to TRBJ1-5; D unclear. Germline V gives CDR1 MGHDK, CDR2 SYGVNS. The V gene lost 3 bases and the J gene lost 3 bases, with 9 bases spanning the gap. This CDR3 region has 14 residues. The DNA of the CDR3 is TGTGCCAGCAGTGACGGACTGGACAATCAGCCCCAGCATTTT. This gives the protein CASSDGLDNQPQHF.

The chain links TRBV5-1 to TRBJ1-1; D not resolved. Trimming stripped 2 bases from V and 2 bases from J, with 10 bases between. The CDR3 is 14 amino acids. Germline V gene data show CDR1 as SGHRS and CDR2 as YFSETQ. The CDR3 spells CASSFTSSNTEAFF. The CDR3, as DNA: TGCGCCAGCAGCTTTACATCGAGCAACACTGAAGCTTTCTTT. Together with reference TRBV5-1 and TRBJ1-1, the CDR3 gives the full variable domain: KAGVTQTPRYLIKTRGQQVTLSCSPISGHRSVSWYQQTPGQGLQFLFEYFSETQRNKGNFPGRFSGRQFSNSRSEMNVSTLELGDSALYLCASSFTSSNTEAFFGQGTRLTVV.

V gene TRBV5-4 combines with J gene TRBJ1-2; D remains unclear. The CDR3 is 13 residues long. The germline gives CDR1 SGHNT, CDR2 YYREEE (reference sequence). V was trimmed by 4 bases and J by 4 bases, leaving 11 bases between them. The CDR3 DNA is TGTGCCAGCAGCCCTCCGGACGGCTATGGCTACACCTTC. Its protein product is CASSPPDGYGYTF.

V is TRBV7-7 and J is TRBJ2-7; a weak D match, TRBD2 (5 bases). This CDR3 has 13 amino acids. Looked up from germline, CDR1 is SSHAT and CDR2 is FNYEAQ (reference sequence). V gave up 3 bases and J gave up 1 base, with 7 bases separating them. CDR3 loop: CASSLEVSYEQYF. Here the CDR3 DNA reads TGTGCCAGCAGCTTGGAGGTTTCCTACGAGCAGTACTTC.

In regard to this clonotype: A junction boundary mismatches the germline segment, possibly from a read error. The chain uses TRBV7-6 and TRBJ2-1; 12 bases map to TRBD2. Germline V gene lookup returns CDR1 SGHVS and CDR2 FNYEAQ. The CDR3 is made up of 16 amino acids. CDR3 DNA: TGTGCCAGCGGCTTACGGAGACTAGCGGGGGTAAATGAGCAGTTCTTC. Amino acids: CASGLRRLAGVNEQFF.

This clonotype was recorded once. The chain has TRBV30 and TRBJ2-7, with a possible D match to TRBD2 (6 bases). CDR3 length equals 15 residues. The V end lost 3 bases, the J end lost 2 bases, and 17 bases lay between the germline ends. Germline V gene data show CDR1 as GTSNPN and CDR2 as SVGIG (reference sequence). This CDR3 reads CAWRNPGTVPYEQYF. The CDR3 DNA reads as TGTGCCTGGAGGAACCCCGGGACTGTTCCCTACGAGCAGTACTTC.

This clonotype was counted once. The chain employs TRBV28 and TRBJ1-1; D not certain. V was shortened by 6 bases and J by 0 bases, with 2 bases between the two germline ends. This CDR3 contains 11 residues. CDR1 is MDHEN and CDR2 is SYDVKM in the germline V gene. The CDR3 DNA is TGTGCCAGCAGGGTGAACACTGAAGCTTTCTTT. Translated, it gives CASRVNTEAFF.

The chain uses TRBV19 and TRBJ1-1; a weak D match, TRBD1 (5 bases). This CDR3 spans 14 amino acids. CDR1 is LNHDA and CDR2 is SQIVND in the germline V gene (reference sequence). V was clipped by 9 bases and J by 1 base, with 15 bases between them. CDR3 amino acids: CASLTGRANTEAFF. Here the CDR3 DNA reads TGTGCCAGCCTAACAGGACGGGCGAACACTGAAGCTTTCTTT. The full variable domain, completed using reference TRBV19 and TRBJ1-1, is DGGITQSPKYLFRKEGQNVTLSCEQNLNHDAMYWYRQDPGQGLRLIYYSQIVNDFQKGDIAEGYSVSREKKESFPLTVTSAQKNPTAFYLCASLTGRANTEAFFGQGTRLTVV.

This chain connects TRBV6-2 or TRBV6-3 to TRBJ2-3; TRBD2 aligns across 15 bases. Germline CDR1 and CDR2: MNHEY and SVGEGT. V dropped 5 bases and J dropped 4; count of bases not matched to a gene: 4. CDR3 length: 16 residues. The DNA of the CDR3 is TGTGCCAGCAGTCGGACTAGCGGGGGGGTATCAGATACGCAGTATTTT. This translates into CASSRTSGGVSDTQYF.

This chain's CDR3 is CAWGLGTGVTGELFF. The CDR3 DNA is TGTGCCTGGGGTCTCGGGACAGGGGTTACCGGGGAGCTGTTTTTT. This chain links TRBV30 with TRBJ2-2; 10 nucleotides align to TRBD1. The germline V gene has CDR1 GTSNPN and CDR2 SVGIG (reference sequence). Trimming cost V 5 bases and J 5 bases; bases outside gene matches: 8. The CDR3 extends over 15 amino acids.

The chain uses TRBV7-9 and TRBJ1-1; D remains unclear. Germline assignment: CDR1 SEHNR and CDR2 FQNEAQ (reference sequence). The CDR3 consists of 12 residues. Between the trimmed V and J ends, which lost 5 bases and 7 bases, there was a span of 11 bases. The CDR3 reads CASSLDTGEAFF. In nucleotides, the CDR3 is TGTGCCAGCAGCCTCGACACGGGTGAAGCTTTCTTT.

The J gene is TRBJ1-5, the V gene TRBV27; possibly TRBD1 for D (6 bases). Germline CDR1 MNHEY, CDR2 SMNVEV (reference sequence). The V and J ends lost 2 bases and 5 bases respectively, with 10 bases between them. The CDR3 runs to 14 residues. CDR3 DNA sequence: TGTGCCAGCAGTTTAAACAGGGCGGATCAGCCCCAGCATTTT. It specifies CASSLNRADQPQHF.

The chain joins TRBV7-9 to TRBJ1-1; 10 nucleotides align to TRBD1. V was pared by 3 bases and J by 1 base, with 5 bases of the junction left unmatched. From germline, CDR1 is SEHNR and CDR2 FQNEAQ (reference sequence). The CDR3 runs to 16 residues. The DNA of the CDR3 is TGTGCCAGCAGCTTTGGGACAGGGGCCTCGAACACTGAAGCTTTCTTT. Amino acid sequence: CASSFGTGASNTEAFF.